Presented here are 12 T cell receptor beta chains from one specimen sequenced in a study of beta chain features in type 1 diabetes. Their antigen targets remain unknown. cDNA synthesis used the whole RNA isolate, giving expressed TCRB sequences. Here immunoSEQ multiplex PCR was the method, and the copy in TCRdb shows in-frame clones only, minus some. The table includes around 97,000 clones, under 30% detected once. Regarding the study as a whole: Moderately but significantly shorter TCRB CDR3s were found in Type 1 diabetes patients in all four CD4+ subsets.

Material: central memory CD4+ T cells from blood. The receptors were gathered from a woman between 18 and 30 years old with type 1 diabetes.

This clone occurred a few times. The chain combines TRBV19 with TRBJ2-5, with 13 bases matching TRBD2. CDR1 and CDR2 (germline): LNHDA, SQIVND (reference sequence). The CDR3 loop spans 16 amino acids. Losses at the gene ends were 4 bases for V and 5 bases for J; bases not matched to a gene: 7. The chain's CDR3 is CASSTGLAGVRETQYF. CDR3 in DNA: TGTGCCAGTAGTACCGGACTAGCGGGAGTTAGGGAGACCCAGTACTTC. The full variable domain, completed using reference TRBV19 and TRBJ2-5, is DGGITQSPKYLFRKEGQNVTLSCEQNLNHDAMYWYRQDPGQGLRLIYYSQIVNDFQKGDIAEGYSVSREKKESFPLTVTSAQKNPTAFYLCASSTGLAGVRETQYFGPGTRLLVL.

This clone has more than one count but fewer than ten. V usage is TRBV29-1 and J usage is TRBJ1-4, with D uncertain. The CDR3 is 13 amino acids. Germline V gene sequence: CDR1 SQVTM, CDR2 ANQGSEA. Between the trimmed V and J ends, which lost 6 bases and 7 bases, there was a span of 15 bases. The CDR3 nucleotides are TGCAGCGTGGGAAGGCGGGCAGGTGAAAAACTGTTTTTT. This encodes CSVGRRAGEKLFF.

This rearrangement joins TRBV7-2 to TRBJ2-1, with D possibly matching TRBD2 (6 bases). Germline V gene sequence: CDR1 SGHTA, CDR2 FQGNSA. This CDR3 is 11 amino acids long. The CDR3 here is CGASAYNEQFF. In nucleotides, the CDR3 is TGTGGGGCTAGCGCGTACAATGAGCAGTTCTTC.

The rearrangement links TRBV7-6 to TRBJ1-4, with TRBD1 matching over 8 bases. V lost 1 base, J lost 8 bases, and 6 bases stayed unmatched. The germline gives CDR1 SGHVS, CDR2 FNYEAQ. The CDR3 spans 15 residues. The CDR3 protein is CASSLGQGSGEKLFF. The CDR3 DNA reads as TGTGCCAGCAGCTTAGGACAGGGGTCCGGCGAAAAACTGTTTTTT. The whole variable domain, remainder taken from reference TRBV7-6 and TRBJ1-4, is GAGVSQSPRYKVTKRGQDVALRCDPISGHVSLYWYRQALGQGPEFLTYFNYEAQQDKSGLPNDRFSAERPEGSISTLTIQRTEQRDSAMYRCASSLGQGSGEKLFFGSGTQLSVL.

The table lists this clone with a few counts. V gene TRBV6-1 combines with J gene TRBJ1-1; D ambiguous. CDR1 is MNHNS and CDR2 is SASEGT in the germline V gene. This CDR3 has 15 amino acids. The V end was cut by 4 bases, the J end by 0 bases, with 12 bases between. DNA for the CDR3: TGTGCCAGCAGTGGTGAGTTCGTAATGAACACTGAAGCTTTCTTT. Protein product: CASSGEFVMNTEAFF.

This clone was seen repeatedly, ten times or more. The chain combines TRBV5-1 with TRBJ2-1, with D perhaps TRBD2 (6 bases). The CDR3 has 15 residues. Germline lookup yields CDR1 SGHRS and CDR2 YFSETQ. V shed 0 bases and J shed 7 bases, with 14 bases lying between them. The CDR3 nucleotides read TGCGCCAGCAGCTTGGACGGGAGCCTTGGAAATGAGCAGTTCTTC. The encoded protein is CASSLDGSLGNEQFF.

This clone has more than one count but fewer than ten. V is TRBV30 and J is TRBJ1-5, with TRBD1 as a possible D gene (5 bases). V was trimmed by 2 bases and J by 6 bases, leaving 11 bases between them. Germline V gene lookup returns CDR1 GTSNPN and CDR2 SVGIG (reference sequence). CDR3 length: 13 amino acids. In nucleotides, the CDR3 is TGTGCCTGGAGTCGTGACAGTGTTCAGCCCCAGCATTTT. Its translation: CAWSRDSVQPQHF.

V gene TRBV18 combines with J gene TRBJ2-3; D is unresolved. The CDR3 sequence is 15 residues long. V was pared by 5 bases and J by 2 bases, with 14 bases between. In germline, CDR1 is KGHSH, CDR2 LQKENI. DNA for the CDR3: TGTGCCAGCTCATTGCTGAAGAGTAACACAGATACGCAGTATTTT. It specifies CASSLLKSNTDTQYF.

The V and J genes are TRBV5-1 and TRBJ2-3; 9 bases are shared with TRBD1. Per the germline V gene, CDR1 is SGHRS and CDR2 is YFSETQ. The CDR3 spans 15 residues. V lost 3 bases and J lost 4; bases outside the gene matches: 6. CDR3 nucleotides: TGCGCCAGCAGCTACAGGGACAGGGATGCAGATACGCAGTATTTT. Residues: CASSYRDRDADTQYF.

The gene calls are TRBV7-2 and TRBJ2-3; D perhaps matches TRBD1 (5 bases). CDR1 SGHTA and CDR2 FQGNSA come from the germline V gene. Trimming removed 3 bases from V and 4 bases from J, with 8 bases in between. This CDR3 has 13 residues. Written as DNA, the CDR3 is TGTGCCAGCAGCTTTATGACAGCAGATACGCAGTATTTT. Translated: CASSFMTADTQYF.

The V call is TRBV6-5, the J call TRBJ1-1, with no clear D. Germline loops: CDR1 MNHEY, CDR2 SVGAGI. V was cut by 7 bases and J by 0 bases, with 9 bases left in between. There are 13 residues in the CDR3. The CDR3 here is CASTPDMNTEAFF. The CDR3 DNA is TGTGCCAGCACTCCAGACATGAACACTGAAGCTTTCTTT.

V is TRBV15 and J is TRBJ2-7, with D tentatively TRBD1 (6 bases). This CDR3 has 13 amino acids. Trimming cost V 0 bases and J 3 bases, with 6 bases left between them. Germline CDR1 is LNHNV and CDR2 is YYDKDF (reference sequence). CDR3 residues: CATSRDRGYEQYF. Here the CDR3 DNA reads TGTGCCACCAGCAGAGACAGGGGCTACGAGCAGTACTTC.